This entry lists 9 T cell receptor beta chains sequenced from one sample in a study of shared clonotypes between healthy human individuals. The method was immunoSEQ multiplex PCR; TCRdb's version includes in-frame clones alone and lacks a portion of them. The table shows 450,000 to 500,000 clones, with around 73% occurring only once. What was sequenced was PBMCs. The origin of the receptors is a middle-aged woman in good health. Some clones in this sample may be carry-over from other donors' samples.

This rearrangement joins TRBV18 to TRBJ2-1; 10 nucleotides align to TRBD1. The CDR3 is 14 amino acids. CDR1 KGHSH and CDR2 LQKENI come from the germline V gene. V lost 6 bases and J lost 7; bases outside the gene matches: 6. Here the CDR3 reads CASSRDRGWNEQFF. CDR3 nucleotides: TGTGCCAGCTCGAGGGACAGGGGTTGGAATGAGCAGTTCTTC. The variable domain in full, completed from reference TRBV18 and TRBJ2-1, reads NAGVMQNPRHLVRRRGQEARLRCSPMKGHSHVYWYRQLPEEGLKFMVYLQKENIIDESGMPKERFSAEFPKEGPSILRIQQVVRGDSAAYFCASSRDRGWNEQFFGPGTRLTVL.

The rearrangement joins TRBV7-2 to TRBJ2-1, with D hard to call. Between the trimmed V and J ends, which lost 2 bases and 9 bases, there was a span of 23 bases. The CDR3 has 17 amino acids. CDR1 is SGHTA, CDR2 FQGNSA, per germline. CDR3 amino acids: CASSLHRPGGRNGEQFF. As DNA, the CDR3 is TGTGCCAGCAGCTTACATCGTCCTGGTGGCAGGAACGGTGAGCAGTTCTTC.

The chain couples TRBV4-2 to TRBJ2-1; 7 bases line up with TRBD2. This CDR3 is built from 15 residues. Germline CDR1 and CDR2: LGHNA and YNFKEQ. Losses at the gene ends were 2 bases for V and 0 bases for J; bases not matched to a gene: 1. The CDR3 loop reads CASSQSGASYNEQFF. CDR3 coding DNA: TGTGCCAGCAGCCAAAGCGGGGCCTCCTACAATGAGCAGTTCTTC.

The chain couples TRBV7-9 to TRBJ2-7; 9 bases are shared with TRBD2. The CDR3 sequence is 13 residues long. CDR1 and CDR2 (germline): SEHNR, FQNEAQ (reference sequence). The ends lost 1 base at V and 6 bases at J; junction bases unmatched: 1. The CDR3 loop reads CASSLGGGVEQYF. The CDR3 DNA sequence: TGTGCCAGCAGCTTAGGCGGGGGGGTCGAGCAGTACTTC.

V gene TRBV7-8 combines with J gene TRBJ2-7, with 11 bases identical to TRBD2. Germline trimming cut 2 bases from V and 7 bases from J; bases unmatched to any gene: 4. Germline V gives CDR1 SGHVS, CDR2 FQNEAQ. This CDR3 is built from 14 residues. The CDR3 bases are TGTGCCAGCAGCTTAATACTAGCGGGAGAGGAGCAGTACTTC. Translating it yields CASSLILAGEEQYF.

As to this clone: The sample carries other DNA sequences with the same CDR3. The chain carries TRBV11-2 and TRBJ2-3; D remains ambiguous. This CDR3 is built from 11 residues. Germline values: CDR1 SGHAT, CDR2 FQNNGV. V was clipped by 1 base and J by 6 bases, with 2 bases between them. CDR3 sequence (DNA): TGTGCCAGCAGCTTAGTCGATACGCAGTATTTT. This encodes CASSLVDTQYF.

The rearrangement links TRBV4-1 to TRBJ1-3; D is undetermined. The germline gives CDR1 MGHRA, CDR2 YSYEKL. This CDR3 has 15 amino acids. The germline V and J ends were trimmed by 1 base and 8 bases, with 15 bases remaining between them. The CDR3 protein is CASSQGQFLGDTIYF. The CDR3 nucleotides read TGCGCCAGCAGCCAAGGCCAGTTTCTGGGAGACACCATATATTTT.

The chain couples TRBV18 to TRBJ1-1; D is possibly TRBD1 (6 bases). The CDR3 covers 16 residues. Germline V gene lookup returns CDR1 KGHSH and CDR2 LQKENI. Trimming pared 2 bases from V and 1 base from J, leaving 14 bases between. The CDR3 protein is CASSPLGADSNTEAFF. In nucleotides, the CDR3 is TGTGCCAGCTCACCATTGGGGGCGGATTCGAACACTGAAGCTTTCTTT.

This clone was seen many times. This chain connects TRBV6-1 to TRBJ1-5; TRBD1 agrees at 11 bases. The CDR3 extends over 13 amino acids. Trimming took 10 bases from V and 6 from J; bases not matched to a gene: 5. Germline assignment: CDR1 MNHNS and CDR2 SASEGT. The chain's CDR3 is CAIGQGAAQPQHF. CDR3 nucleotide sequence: TGTGCCATAGGACAGGGGGCCGCTCAGCCCCAGCATTTT.